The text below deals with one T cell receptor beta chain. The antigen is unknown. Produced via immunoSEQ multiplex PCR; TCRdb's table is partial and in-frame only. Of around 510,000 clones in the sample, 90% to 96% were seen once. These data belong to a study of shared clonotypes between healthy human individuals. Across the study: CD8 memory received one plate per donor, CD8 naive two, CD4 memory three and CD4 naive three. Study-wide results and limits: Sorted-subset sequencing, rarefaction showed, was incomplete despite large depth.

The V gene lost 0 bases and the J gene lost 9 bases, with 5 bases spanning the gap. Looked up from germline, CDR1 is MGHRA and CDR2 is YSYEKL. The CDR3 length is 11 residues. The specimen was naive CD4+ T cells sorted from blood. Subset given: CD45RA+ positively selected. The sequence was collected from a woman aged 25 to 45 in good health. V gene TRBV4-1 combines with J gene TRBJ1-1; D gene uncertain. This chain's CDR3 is CASSQDRKAFF. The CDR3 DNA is TGCGCCAGCAGCCAAGACCGCAAAGCTTTCTTT.